In this sample, the clone carrying this T cell receptor (beta chain) turned up once. Its antigen is not known. This CDR3 has 14 amino acids. V was trimmed by 3 bases and J by 3 bases, leaving 12 bases between them. Germline V lookup: CDR1 MNHEY, CDR2 SMNVEV (reference sequence). This sample is drawn from a study of T cells in pancreatic ductal adenocarcinoma. Some clones are missing from TCRdb's copy, which holds only in-frame ones; the method was immunoSEQ multiplex PCR. The sample has 85,000 to 120,000 clones; around 96% are singletons. Study findings and constraints: Enrichment of CD45RO+ effector over naive T cells in tumors may bias clonality.

Surgery without prior neoadjuvant therapy was the treatment of the selected pancreatic ductal adenocarcinoma patients. V and J are TRBV27 and TRBJ2-7; D unclear. The sequenced sample consisted of PBMCs. This sequence was found in a human donor with pancreatic ductal adenocarcinoma. The CDR3 region has the DNA TGTGCCAGCAGTTTTCGGAGCCGTATCTACGAGCAGTACTTC. Translated, it gives CASSFRSRIYEQYF.